These 21 T cell receptor beta chains share one sample of origin, sequenced in a study of tumor-infiltrating lymphocytes in oesophageal squamous cell carcinoma. Via MiXCR, TCRdb re-called the PCR reads, giving one row per CDR3 protein. The sample lists 5,500 to 6,500 distinct CDR3 sequences; about 15% were seen once. Sequencing input: normal esophageal tissue next to the tumor. These receptors originate from a male donor with esophageal squamous cell carcinoma.

There are many counts of this clonotype. This chain joins TRBV6-1 and TRBJ2-2, with a tentative D call TRBD2 (7 bases). Germline V gene data show CDR1 as MNHNS and CDR2 as SASEGT. V was shortened by 7 bases and J by 5 bases, with 14 bases between the two germline ends. This CDR3 has 14 residues. The CDR3, as DNA: TGTGCCAGCACCCCTGGGGGGGCGACCGGGGAGCTGTTTTTT. It yields the protein CASTPGGATGELFF.

This clonotype was recorded at least ten times. CDR3 protein: CASSLDRGRNSPLHF. CDR3 bases: TGTGCCAGCAGCTTGGATCGGGGGCGGAATTCACCCCTCCACTTT. V and J are TRBV5-4 and TRBJ1-6; a possible D gene is TRBD1 (6 bases). The ends were cut back, 0 bases at V and 7 bases at J, with 11 bases in the middle. The CDR3 is 15 residues long. Germline assignment: CDR1 SGHNT and CDR2 YYREEE (reference sequence).

The rearrangement uses TRBV6-9 and TRBJ2-7; D call uncertain. The end of the DNA aligns better with TRBJ1-2, so the J call may be wrong. Looked up from germline, CDR1 is MNHGY and CDR2 is SVAAGI. The CDR3 contains 11 residues. The CDR3 reads CASSYEYGYTF. The CDR3 DNA is TGTGCCAGCAGTTATGAGTACGGCTACACCTTC.

This clonotype came up a few times. The chain uses TRBV2 and TRBJ2-6; 11 bases line up with TRBD1. Germline CDR1 SNHLY, CDR2 FYNNEI. This CDR3 contains 21 residues. V was clipped by 0 bases and J by 0 bases; unmatched bases: 10. The CDR3: CASSEALRDRGFFSGANVLTF. CDR3 sequence (DNA): TGTGCCAGCAGTGAAGCGCTTCGGGACAGGGGGTTCTTCTCTGGGGCCAACGTCCTGACTTTC.

In this sample, this clonotype turned up many times. This clone may be a read error of a much larger clone one base away. The chain combines TRBV7-8 with TRBJ2-7; tentative D call: TRBD1 (5 bases). The germline gives CDR1 SGHVS, CDR2 FQNEAQ. The CDR3 totals 14 residues. V lost 1 base to trimming and J lost 7 bases, with 14 bases between them. The CDR3 DNA reads as TGTGCCAGCAGCTTAGAGGGGTCAGCCAATGAGCAGTACTTC. It is translated as CASSLEGSANEQYF.

There are many counts of this clonotype. The conserved final phenylalanine or tryptophan is absent from the CDR3, which likely points to a read error. It is unclear where the CDR3 begins or ends on the DNA, so no DNA is shown, and the CDR3 is as TCRdb lists it. This rearrangement joins TRBV7-3 to TRBJ2-6. The CDR3 adds up to 9 amino acids, both ends counted. Germline V gene sequence: CDR1 SGHTA, CDR2 FQGTGA. The chain's CDR3 is CASSPILWR.

Points on this clonotype: A much more abundant neighbour one base away suggests this may be a read error. The CDR3 DNA is TGCGCCAGCAGCCACGGGACAGGGGGCTTCAATGAGCAGTACTTC. This sequence encodes CASSHGTGGFNEQYF. The V and J genes are TRBV5-1 and TRBJ2-1, with TRBD1 identical over 12 bases. With the DNA end fitting TRBJ2-7 better, the J assignment may be wrong. The CDR3 length is 15 residues. CDR1 is SGHRS and CDR2 is YFSETQ in the germline V gene.

A remark on this clonotype: The conserved closing phenylalanine or tryptophan is absent in this CDR3, likely reflecting a read error. No DNA is shown, since the ends of the CDR3 on it are uncertain; the CDR3 is the one TCRdb lists. The V gene is TRBV24-1, the J gene TRBJ1-1; no check of the table's D call, TRBD1, against the DNA was made. Inclusive of both ends, the CDR3 amounts to 18 amino acids. Germline V gene data show CDR1 as KGHDR and CDR2 as SFDVKD. CDR3 in amino acids: CATSGPCGTSPTSSTSVR.

This clonotype rates as medium-sized. It may be a read error: a sequence one base away is much more abundant. The chain links TRBV7-2 to TRBJ2-5; weak D call: TRBD1 (6 bases). Germline CDR1 reads SGHTA; CDR2 reads FQGNSA. The CDR3 length is 15 residues. Trimming removed 0 bases from V and 11 bases from J, with 19 bases in between. The CDR3: CASSLARGEYNEQYF. The CDR3 DNA is TGTGCCAGCAGCTTAGCCAGGGGTGAATACAATGAGCAGTACTTC.

This clonotype has a count of ten or more. This may come from a read error, since a much larger clone is one base off. Written as DNA, the CDR3 is TGTGCCAGCAGCTTGGAGGGGGGGCATAACCATGAGCAGTACTTC. Translated: CASSLEGGHNHEQYF. The rearrangement links TRBV11-1 to TRBJ2-5; D possibly corresponds to TRBD2 (7 bases). The CDR3 has 15 amino acids. Germline CDR1 SGHAT, CDR2 FQDESV (reference sequence). Between the trimmed V and J ends, which lost 3 bases and 11 bases, there was a span of 22 bases.

This clonotype appeared many times. The chain couples TRBV7-9 to TRBJ1-2; no definite D call. The CDR3 consists of 13 residues. Germline CDR1 and CDR2: SEHNR and FQNEAQ (reference sequence). Trimming pared 5 bases from V and 5 bases from J, leaving 12 bases between. The CDR3 loop is CASSEDPSYGYTF. CDR3 nucleotides: TGTGCCAGCAGCGAGGACCCTAGTTATGGCTACACCTTC.

Sample share makes this clonotype medium-sized (0.01 to 0.1%). V and J are TRBV6-1 and TRBJ2-7; D unresolved. This CDR3 is built from 12 residues. V lost 4 bases to trimming and J lost 2 bases, with 6 bases between them. CDR1 and CDR2 (germline): MNHNS, SASEGT. The CDR3 loop reads CASSVPPYEQYF. The DNA for the CDR3 is TGTGCCAGCAGTGTTCCTCCCTACGAGCAGTACTTC.

In this sample, this clonotype is medium-sized. This chain connects TRBV11-2 to TRBJ2-1, with TRBD1 matching over 9 bases. The length of the CDR3 is 16 residues. Germline lookup yields CDR1 SGHAT and CDR2 FQNNGV. Trimming cost V 6 bases and J 2 bases; bases outside gene matches: 8. CDR3 DNA sequence: TGTGCCAGCAGACCGAAGGGGACAGGGACCTACAATGAGCAGTTCTTC. Amino acids: CASRPKGTGTYNEQFF. Complete variable domain (other parts from reference TRBV11-2 and TRBJ2-1): EAGVAQSPRYKIIEKRQSVAFWCNPISGHATLYWYQQILGQGPKLLIQFQNNGVVDDSQLPKDRFSAERLKGVDSTLKIQPAKLEDSAVYLCASRPKGTGTYNEQFFGPGTRLTVL.

DNA for the CDR3: TGCGCCAGCAGCTCGGAGGGAGGATGGGGCTACACCTTC. Protein product: CASSSEGGWGYTF. This chain joins TRBV5-1 and TRBJ1-2; D is ambiguous. Deletions cut 3 bases from V and 8 bases from J, with 14 bases between. The CDR3 has 13 residues. Germline CDR1 SGHRS, CDR2 YFSETQ.

The chain carries TRBV6-1 and TRBJ1-3, with no clear D. V lost 6 bases and J lost 2, with 14 bases in between. In germline, CDR1 is MNHNS, CDR2 SASEGT. This CDR3 region has 15 residues. The CDR3 DNA is TGTGCCAGCAGATCGCCGGAGACGACTGGAAACACCATATATTTT. This encodes CASRSPETTGNTIYF.

This clonotype was observed a few times. The CDR3 does not close with the conserved phenylalanine or tryptophan, likely indicating a read error. Because the CDR3's place on the DNA is in doubt, the DNA is left out and the CDR3 is given as listed by TCRdb. The rearrangement uses TRBV7-2 and TRBJ2-7; the DNA was not used to check the table's D call, TRBD2. Germline CDR1 reads SGHTA; CDR2 reads FQGNSA. With termini counted, the CDR3 has 16 amino acids. The chain's CDR3 is CASSLAHSNKGYTFGS.

By its share, this clonotype is medium-sized (0.01 to 0.1%). The chain joins TRBV12-3 or TRBV12-4 to TRBJ2-1, with 10 bases matching TRBD2. Germline trimming cut 3 bases from V and 3 bases from J; bases unmatched to any gene: 2. The CDR3 contains 15 residues. As DNA, the CDR3 is TGTGCCAGCAGTTTCCGGACTAGCGGCTACAATGAGCAGTTCTTC. The encoded protein is CASSFRTSGYNEQFF.

This clonotype turned up a few times. The V and J genes are TRBV12-3 or TRBV12-4 and TRBJ2-3; 8 nucleotides line up with TRBD2. The V gene end was trimmed by 3 bases and the J gene end by 1 base; junction bases not matched to a gene: 3. The CDR3 loop spans 15 amino acids. In DNA form, the CDR3 reads TGTGCCAGCAGTTTCGGAGCGGGGGGCACAGATACGCAGTATTTT. It translates to CASSFGAGGTDTQYF.

Relative to its sample, this clonotype is medium-sized. The chain carries TRBV7-8 and TRBJ1-5, with 9 bases fitting TRBD1. The trim removed 4 bases at V and 2 bases at J, leaving 3 bases unmatched. From germline, CDR1 is SGHVS and CDR2 FQNEAQ. CDR3 length: 15 amino acids. The CDR3: CASSSQGAGNQPQHF. The CDR3 DNA sequence: TGTGCCAGCAGCTCACAGGGGGCCGGCAATCAGCCCCAGCATTTT. The variable domain in full, completed from reference TRBV7-8 and TRBJ1-5, reads GAGVSQSPRYKVAKRGQDVALRCDPISGHVSLFWYQQALGQGPEFLTYFQNEAQLDKSGLPSDRFFAERPEGSVSTLKIQRTQQEDSAVYLCASSSQGAGNQPQHFGDGTRLSIL.

In its sample, this clonotype is medium-sized (0.01 to 0.1%). This chain links TRBV7-6 with TRBJ2-2, with D perhaps given as TRBD1 or TRBD2 (6 bases each). The CDR3 has 16 amino acids. Deletions cut 4 bases from V and 3 bases from J, with 15 bases between. Germline loops: CDR1 SGHVS, CDR2 FNYEAQ. The CDR3 DNA reads as TGTGCCAGCAGCTCAGCCCGGGGGCGGCACACCGGGGAGCTGTTTTTT. This encodes CASSSARGRHTGELFF.

The gene calls are TRBV9 and TRBJ1-4, with TRBD1 identical over 8 bases. The V gene end was trimmed by 0 bases and the J gene end by 7 bases; junction bases not matched to a gene: 5. CDR1 and CDR2 (germline): SGDLS, YYNGEE. The CDR3 is made up of 15 amino acids. The CDR3 bases are TGTGCCAGCAGCGTAGGCAGGGGGCGAAGTGAAAAACTGTTTTTT. Its translation is CASSVGRGRSEKLFF.